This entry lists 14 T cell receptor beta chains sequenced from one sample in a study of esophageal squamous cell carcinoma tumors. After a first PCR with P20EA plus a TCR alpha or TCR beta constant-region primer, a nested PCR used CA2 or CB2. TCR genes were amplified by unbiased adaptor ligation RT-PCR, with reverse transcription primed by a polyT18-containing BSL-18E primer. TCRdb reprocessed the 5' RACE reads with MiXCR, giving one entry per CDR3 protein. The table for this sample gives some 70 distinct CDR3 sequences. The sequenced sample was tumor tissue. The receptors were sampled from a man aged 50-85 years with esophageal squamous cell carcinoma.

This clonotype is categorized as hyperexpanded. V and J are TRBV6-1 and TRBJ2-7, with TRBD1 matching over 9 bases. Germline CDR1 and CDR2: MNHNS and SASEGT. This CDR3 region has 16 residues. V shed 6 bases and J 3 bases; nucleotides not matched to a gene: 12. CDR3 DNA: TGTGCCAGCAGACGCACACAGGGGGCTGCTGGCTACGAGCAGTACTTC. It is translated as CASRRTQGAAGYEQYF.

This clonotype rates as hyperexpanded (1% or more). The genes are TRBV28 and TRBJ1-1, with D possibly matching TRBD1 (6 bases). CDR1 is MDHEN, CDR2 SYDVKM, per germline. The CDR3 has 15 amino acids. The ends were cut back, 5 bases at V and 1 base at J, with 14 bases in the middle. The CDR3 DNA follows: TGTGCCAGCAGTAACTGGGGGCAGGGGAACACTGAAGCTTTCTTT. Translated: CASSNWGQGNTEAFF.

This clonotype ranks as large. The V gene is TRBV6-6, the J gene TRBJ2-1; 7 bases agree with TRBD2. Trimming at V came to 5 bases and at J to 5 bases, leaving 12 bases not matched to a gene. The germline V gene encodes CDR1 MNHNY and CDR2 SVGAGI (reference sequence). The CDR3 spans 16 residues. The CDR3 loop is CASSPPGVRGDNEQFF. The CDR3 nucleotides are TGTGCCAGCAGTCCCCCCGGCGTCCGGGGGGACAATGAGCAGTTCTTC.

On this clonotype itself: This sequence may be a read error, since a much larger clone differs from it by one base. The CDR3 coding sequence is TGTACCAGCAGCCAAGTAGCCGGGTATGATGAAGCTTTCTTT. It translates to CTSSQVAGYDEAFF. The chain has TRBV14 and TRBJ1-1; D gene ambiguous. The CDR3 loop spans 14 amino acids. Germline V gene data show CDR1 as SGHDN and CDR2 as FVKESK.

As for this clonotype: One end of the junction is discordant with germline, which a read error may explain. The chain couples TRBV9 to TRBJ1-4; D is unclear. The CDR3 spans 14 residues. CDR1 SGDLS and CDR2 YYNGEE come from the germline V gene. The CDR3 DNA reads TGTACCAGCAGCCTCCGGACGGACTGGGAAAAACTGTTTTTT. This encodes CTSSLRTDWEKLFF.

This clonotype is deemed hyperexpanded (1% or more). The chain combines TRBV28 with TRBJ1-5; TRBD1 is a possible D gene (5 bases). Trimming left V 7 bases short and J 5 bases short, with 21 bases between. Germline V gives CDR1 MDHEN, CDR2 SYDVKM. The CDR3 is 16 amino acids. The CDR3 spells CASTHTRAGFYQPQHF. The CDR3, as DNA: TGTGCCAGCACCCACACCAGGGCAGGGTTTTATCAGCCCCAGCATTTT.

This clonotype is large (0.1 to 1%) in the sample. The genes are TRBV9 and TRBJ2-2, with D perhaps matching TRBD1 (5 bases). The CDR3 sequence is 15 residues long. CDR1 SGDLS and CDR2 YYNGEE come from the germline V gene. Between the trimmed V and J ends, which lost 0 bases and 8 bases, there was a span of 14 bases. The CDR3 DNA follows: TGTGCCAGCAGCGTAGAGGGGTCTCAAGCAGGGGAGCTGTTTTTT. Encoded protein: CASSVEGSQAGELFF. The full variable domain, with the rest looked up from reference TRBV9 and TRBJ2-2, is DSGVTQTPKHLITATGQRVTLRCSPRSGDLSVYWYQQSLDQGLQFLIQYYNGEERAKGNILERFSAQQFPDLHSELNLSSLELGDSALYFCASSVEGSQAGELFFGEGSRLTVL.

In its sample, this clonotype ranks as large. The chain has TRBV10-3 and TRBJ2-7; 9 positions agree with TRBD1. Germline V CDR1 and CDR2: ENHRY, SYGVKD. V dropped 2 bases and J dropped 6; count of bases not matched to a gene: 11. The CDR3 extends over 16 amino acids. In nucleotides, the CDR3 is TGTGCCATCAGTGAGAACGCGGGGACAGGGAGCCCCGAGCAGTACTTC. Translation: CAISENAGTGSPEQYF.

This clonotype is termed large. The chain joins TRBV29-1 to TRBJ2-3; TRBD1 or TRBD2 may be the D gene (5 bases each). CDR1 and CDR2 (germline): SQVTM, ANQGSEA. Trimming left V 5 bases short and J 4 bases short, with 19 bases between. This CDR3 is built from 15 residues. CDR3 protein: CSVFIGTESSDTQYF. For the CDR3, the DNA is TGCAGCGTTTTTATCGGGACCGAGAGTTCAGATACGCAGTATTTT.

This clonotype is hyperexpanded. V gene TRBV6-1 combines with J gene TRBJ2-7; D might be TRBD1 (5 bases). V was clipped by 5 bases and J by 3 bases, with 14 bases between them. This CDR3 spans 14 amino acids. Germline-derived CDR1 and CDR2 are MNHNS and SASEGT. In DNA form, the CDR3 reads TGTGCCAGCAGTCCACAGGTTGGTCTCTACGAGCAGTACTTC. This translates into CASSPQVGLYEQYF.

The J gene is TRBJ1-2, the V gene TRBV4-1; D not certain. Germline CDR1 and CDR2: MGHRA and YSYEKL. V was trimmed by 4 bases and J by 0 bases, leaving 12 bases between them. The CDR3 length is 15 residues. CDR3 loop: CASSPDGQANYGYTF. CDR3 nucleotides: TGCGCCAGCAGCCCGGACGGGCAAGCTAACTATGGCTACACCTTC.

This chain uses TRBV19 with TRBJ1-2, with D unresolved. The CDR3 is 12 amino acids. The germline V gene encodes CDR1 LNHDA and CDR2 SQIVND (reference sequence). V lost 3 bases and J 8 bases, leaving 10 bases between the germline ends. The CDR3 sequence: CASSIVGSGYTF. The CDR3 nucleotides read TGTGCCAGTAGTATTGTCGGGAGCGGCTACACCTTC.

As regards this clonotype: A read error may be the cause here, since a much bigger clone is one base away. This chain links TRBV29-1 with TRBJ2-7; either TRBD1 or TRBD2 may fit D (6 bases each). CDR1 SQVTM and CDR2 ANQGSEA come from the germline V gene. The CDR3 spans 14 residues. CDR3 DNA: TGCAGCATTGAAGTGGGGGGCGGTTTCTACGAGCAGTACTTC. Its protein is CSIEVGGGFYEQYF.

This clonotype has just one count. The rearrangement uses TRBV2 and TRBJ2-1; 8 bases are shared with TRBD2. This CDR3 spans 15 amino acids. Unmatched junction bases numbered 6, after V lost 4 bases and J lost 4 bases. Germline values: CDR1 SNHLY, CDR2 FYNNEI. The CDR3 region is CASSVGLAGYNEQFF. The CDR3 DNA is TGTGCCAGCAGTGTTGGCCTAGCGGGTTACAATGAGCAGTTCTTC. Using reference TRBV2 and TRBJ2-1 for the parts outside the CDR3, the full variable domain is EPEVTQTPSHQVTQMGQEVILRCVPISNHLYFYWYRQILGQKVEFLVSFYNNEISEKSEIFDDQFSVERPDGSNFTLKIRSTKLEDSAMYFCASSVGLAGYNEQFFGPGTRLTVL.